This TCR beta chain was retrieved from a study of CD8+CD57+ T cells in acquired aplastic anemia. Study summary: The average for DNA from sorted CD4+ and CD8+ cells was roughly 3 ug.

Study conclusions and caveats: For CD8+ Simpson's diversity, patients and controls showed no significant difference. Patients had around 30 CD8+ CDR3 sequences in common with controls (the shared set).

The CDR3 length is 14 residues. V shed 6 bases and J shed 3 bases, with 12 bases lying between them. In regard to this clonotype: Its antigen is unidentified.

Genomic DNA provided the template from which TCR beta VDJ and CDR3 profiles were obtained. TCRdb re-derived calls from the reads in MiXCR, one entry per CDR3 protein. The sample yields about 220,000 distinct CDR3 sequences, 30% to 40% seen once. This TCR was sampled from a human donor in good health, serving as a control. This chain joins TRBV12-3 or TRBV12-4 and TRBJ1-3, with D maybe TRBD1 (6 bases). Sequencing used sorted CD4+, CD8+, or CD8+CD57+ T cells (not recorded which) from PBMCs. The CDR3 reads CASRAQGYGNTIYF. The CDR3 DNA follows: TGTGCCAGCAGGGCCCAGGGGTATGGAAACACCATATATTTT.